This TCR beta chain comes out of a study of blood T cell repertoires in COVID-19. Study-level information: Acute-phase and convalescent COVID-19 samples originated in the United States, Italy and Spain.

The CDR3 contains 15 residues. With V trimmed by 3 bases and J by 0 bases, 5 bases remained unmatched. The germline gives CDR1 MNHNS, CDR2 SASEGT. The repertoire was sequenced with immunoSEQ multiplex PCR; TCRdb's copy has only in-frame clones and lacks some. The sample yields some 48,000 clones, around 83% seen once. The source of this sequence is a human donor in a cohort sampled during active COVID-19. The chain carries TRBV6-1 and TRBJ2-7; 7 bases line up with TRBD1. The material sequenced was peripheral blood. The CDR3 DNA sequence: TGTGCCAGCAGTGACCCGGGACAGACCTCCTACGAGCAGTACTTC. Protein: CASSDPGQTSYEQYF.